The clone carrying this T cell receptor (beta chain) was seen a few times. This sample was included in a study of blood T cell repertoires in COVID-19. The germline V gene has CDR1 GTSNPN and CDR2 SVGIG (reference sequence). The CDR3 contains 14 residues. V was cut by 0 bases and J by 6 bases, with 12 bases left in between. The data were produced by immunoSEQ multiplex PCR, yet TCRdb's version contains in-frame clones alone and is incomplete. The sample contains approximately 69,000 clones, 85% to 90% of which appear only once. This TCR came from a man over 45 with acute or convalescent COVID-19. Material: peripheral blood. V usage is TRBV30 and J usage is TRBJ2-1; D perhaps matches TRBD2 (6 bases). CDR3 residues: CAWSVGGPGNEQFF. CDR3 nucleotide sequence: TGTGCCTGGAGTGTCGGAGGGCCGGGCAATGAGCAGTTCTTC.